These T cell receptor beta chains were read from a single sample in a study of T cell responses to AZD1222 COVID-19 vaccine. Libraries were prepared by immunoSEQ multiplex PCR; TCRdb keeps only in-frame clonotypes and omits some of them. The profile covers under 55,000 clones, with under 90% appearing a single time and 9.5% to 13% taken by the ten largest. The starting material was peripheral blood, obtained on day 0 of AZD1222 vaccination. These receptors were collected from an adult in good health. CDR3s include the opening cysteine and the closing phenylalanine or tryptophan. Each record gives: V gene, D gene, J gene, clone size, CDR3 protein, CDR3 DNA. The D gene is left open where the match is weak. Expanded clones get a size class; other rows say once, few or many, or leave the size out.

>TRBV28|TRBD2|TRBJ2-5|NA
CAGGSGIWLKTQYF
TGTGCCGGGGGTAGCGGGATATGGTTAAAGACCCAGTACTTC
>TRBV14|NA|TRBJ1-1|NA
CASSVMGVGNTEAFF
TGTGCCAGCAGCGTGATGGGCGTGGGGAACACTGAAGCTTTCTTT
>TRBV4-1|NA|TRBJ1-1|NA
CASSPERGLNTEAFF
TGCGCCAGCAGCCCCGAGCGGGGGTTGAACACTGAAGCTTTCTTT
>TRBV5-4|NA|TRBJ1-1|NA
CASSSVRADNTEAFF
TGTGCCAGCAGCTCGGTCAGGGCAGACAACACTGAAGCTTTCTTT
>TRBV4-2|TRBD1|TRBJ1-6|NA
CASSQDERQGEVYNSPLHF
TGTGCCAGCAGCCAAGATGAGAGGCAGGGGGAAGTCTATAATTCACCCCTCCACTTT
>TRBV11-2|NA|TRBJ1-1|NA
CASSPIVTYTEAFF
TGTGCCAGCAGCCCGATTGTGACTTACACTGAAGCTTTCTTT
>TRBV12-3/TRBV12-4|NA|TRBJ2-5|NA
CASSRDFQETQYF
TGTGCCAGCAGCCGGGACTTCCAAGAGACCCAGTACTTC
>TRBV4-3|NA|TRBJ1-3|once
CASSSFQSSGNTIYF
TGCGCCAGCAGCTCTTTCCAGAGCTCTGGAAACACCATATATTTT
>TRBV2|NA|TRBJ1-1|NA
CASRIQMNTEAFF
TGTGCCAGCAGAATTCAGATGAACACTGAAGCTTTCTTT
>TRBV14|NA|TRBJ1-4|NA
CASSQDQGVKLFF
TGTGCCAGCAGCCAAGACCAGGGTGTAAAACTGTTTTTT
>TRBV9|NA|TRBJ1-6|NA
CASSIGDYNSPLHF
TGTGCCAGCAGCATAGGGGACTATAATTCACCCCTCCACTTT
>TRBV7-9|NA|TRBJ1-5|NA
CASSLGPGGPGNQPQHF
TGTGCCAGCAGCTTAGGCCCCGGGGGGCCGGGCAATCAGCCCCAGCATTTT
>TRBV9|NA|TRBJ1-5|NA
CASSVGRGNQPQHF
TGTGCCAGCAGCGTAGGCAGGGGCAATCAGCCCCAGCATTTT
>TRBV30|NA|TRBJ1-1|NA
CACTWRLGITEAFF
TGTGCCTGCACCTGGCGGTTGGGGATCACTGAAGCTTTCTTT
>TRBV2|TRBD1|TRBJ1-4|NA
CASSPGTGARNEKLFF
TGTGCCAGCAGTCCCGGGACAGGGGCGCGGAATGAAAAACTGTTTTTT
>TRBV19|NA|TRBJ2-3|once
CASSPGARSTDTQYF
TGTGCCAGTAGCCCAGGGGCGAGGAGCACAGATACGCAGTATTTT
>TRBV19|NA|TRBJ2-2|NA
CASSPRRGTTGELFF
TGTGCCAGTAGTCCCCGGCGGGGTACCACCGGGGAGCTGTTTTTT
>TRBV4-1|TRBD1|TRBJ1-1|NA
CASSQRTGRNTEAFF
TGCGCCAGCAGCCAACGGACAGGCCGAAACACTGAAGCTTTCTTT
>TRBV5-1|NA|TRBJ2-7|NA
CASSLGQEGQYF
TGCGCCAGCAGCTTGGGACAGGAAGGGCAGTACTTC
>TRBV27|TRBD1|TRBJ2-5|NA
CASSLGRGLRETQYF
TGTGCCAGCAGTTTAGGCAGGGGGCTAAGGGAGACCCAGTACTTC
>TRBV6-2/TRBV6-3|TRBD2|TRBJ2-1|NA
CASSYQTAGVGNEQFF
TGTGCCAGCAGTTACCAGACAGCGGGAGTTGGTAATGAGCAGTTCTTC
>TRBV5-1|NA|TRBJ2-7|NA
CASSLGLREQYF
TGCGCCAGCAGCTTGGGGCTCAGGGAGCAGTACTTC
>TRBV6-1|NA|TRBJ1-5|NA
CASSEALPGGRQPQHF
TGTGCCAGCAGTGAAGCGCTTCCCGGGGGTCGTCAGCCCCAGCATTTT
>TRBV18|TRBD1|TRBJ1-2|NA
CASSGRQGASGYTF
TGTGCCAGCTCAGGGCGTCAGGGGGCTTCTGGCTACACCTTC
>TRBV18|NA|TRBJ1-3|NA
CASSLQESGGNTIYF
TGTGCCAGCTCACTCCAGGAATCGGGGGGAAACACCATATATTTT
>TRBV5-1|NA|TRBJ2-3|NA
CASSLAGTTDTQYF
TGCGCCAGCAGCTTGGCGGGAACAACAGATACGCAGTATTTT
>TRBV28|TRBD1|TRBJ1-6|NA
CASSSPRGSSPLHF
TGTGCCAGCAGTTCGCCCAGGGGGAGTTCACCCCTCCACTTT
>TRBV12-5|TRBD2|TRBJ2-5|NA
CASGLGTGTSGETQYF
TGTGCTAGTGGTTTGGGTACCGGGACTAGCGGCGAGACCCAGTACTTC
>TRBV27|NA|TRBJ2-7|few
CALAYEQYF
TGTGCCCTTGCCTACGAGCAGTACTTC
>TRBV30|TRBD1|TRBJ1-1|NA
CAWMPGQSYSWGAFF
TGTGCCTGGATGCCGGGACAGAGTTACTCCTGGGGAGCTTTCTTT
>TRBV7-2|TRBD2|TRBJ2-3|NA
CASSSRLAGGLGTQYF
TGTGCCAGCAGCTCTCGACTAGCGGGGGGGTTGGGTACGCAGTATTTT
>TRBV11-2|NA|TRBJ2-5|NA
CASSWGETQYF
TGTGCCAGCAGCTGGGGCGAGACCCAGTACTTC
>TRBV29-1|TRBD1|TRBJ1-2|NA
CSVATGGYGYTF
TGCAGCGTAGCTACAGGGGGCTATGGCTACACCTTC
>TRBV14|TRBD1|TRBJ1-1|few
CASSQSQGRVRANTEAFF
TGTGCCAGCAGCCAATCACAGGGGAGGGTCAGGGCAAACACTGAAGCTTTCTTT
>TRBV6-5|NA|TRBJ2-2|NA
CASSLDSVKAGELFF
TGTGCCAGCAGTTTGGACAGCGTAAAAGCCGGGGAGCTGTTTTTT
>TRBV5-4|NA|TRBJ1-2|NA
CASSLDPTTTNYGYTF
TGTGCCAGCAGCTTAGACCCGACCACTACTAACTATGGCTACACCTTC
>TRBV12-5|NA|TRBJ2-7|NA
CASGSIHEQYF
TGTGCTAGTGGTTCGATCCACGAGCAGTACTTC
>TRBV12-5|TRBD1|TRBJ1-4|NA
CASGSGTGSATNEKLFF
TGTGCTAGTGGTTCAGGGACAGGGTCCGCAACTAATGAAAAACTGTTTTTT
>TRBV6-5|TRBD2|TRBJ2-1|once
CASRRDYQYNEQFF
TGTGCCAGCAGGCGGGACTATCAATACAATGAGCAGTTCTTC
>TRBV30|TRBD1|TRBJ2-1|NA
CAWGRGYNEQFF
TGTGCCTGGGGCAGGGGGTACAATGAGCAGTTCTTC
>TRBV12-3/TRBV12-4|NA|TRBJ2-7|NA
CASSFQGPYEQYF
TGTGCCAGCAGTTTTCAGGGGCCCTACGAGCAGTACTTC
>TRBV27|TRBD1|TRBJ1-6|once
CASRWTGNSPLHF
TGTGCCAGCAGGTGGACAGGAAATTCACCCCTCCACTTT
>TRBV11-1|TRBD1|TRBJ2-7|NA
CASSLGQGAYEQYF
TGTGCCAGCAGCCTGGGACAGGGGGCCTACGAGCAGTACTTC
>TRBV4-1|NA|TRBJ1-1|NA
CASSQDPAGGTEAFF
TGCGCCAGCAGCCAAGACCCAGCGGGGGGCACTGAAGCTTTCTTT
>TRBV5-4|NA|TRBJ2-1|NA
CASSSTSEAYNEQFF
TGTGCCAGCAGCAGTACTAGTGAGGCCTACAATGAGCAGTTCTTC
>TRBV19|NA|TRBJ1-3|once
CASMRGSSGNTIYF
TGTGCCAGTATGCGGGGCTCCTCTGGAAACACCATATATTTT
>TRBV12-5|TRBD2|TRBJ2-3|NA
CASGRGREAGHDTQYF
TGTGCTAGTGGTCGGGGCCGGGAAGCGGGGCATGATACGCAGTATTTT
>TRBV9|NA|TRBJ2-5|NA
CASTPGQNQETQYF
TGTGCCAGCACCCCCGGACAGAACCAAGAGACCCAGTACTTC
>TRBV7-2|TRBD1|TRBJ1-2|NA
CASSLATGEDYGYTF
TGTGCCAGCAGCTTAGCGACAGGGGAGGACTATGGCTACACCTTC
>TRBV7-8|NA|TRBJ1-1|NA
CASSPRLNTEAFF
TGTGCCAGCAGCCCTCGTCTGAACACTGAAGCTTTCTTT
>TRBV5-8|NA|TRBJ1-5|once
CASSLGVSQTGQPQHF
TGTGCCAGCAGCTTGGGGGTCAGCCAAACGGGGCAGCCCCAGCATTTT
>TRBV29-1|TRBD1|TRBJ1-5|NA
CSVRQGPNQPQHF
TGCAGCGTCCGACAGGGCCCAAATCAGCCCCAGCATTTT
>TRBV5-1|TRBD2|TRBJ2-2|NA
CASSLVLAGGPGELFF
TGCGCCAGCAGCTTGGTTCTAGCGGGAGGGCCCGGGGAGCTGTTTTTT
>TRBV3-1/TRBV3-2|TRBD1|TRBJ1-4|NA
CASSQDPGGYEKLFF
TGTGCCAGCAGCCAAGATCCAGGGGGCTATGAAAAACTGTTTTTT